The 18 T cell receptor beta chains reported below all come from one sample, sequenced in a study of cytomegalovirus exposure and HLA in healthy donors. The primer mix had 60 Vbeta and 13 Jbeta primers. Sequenced by immunoSEQ multiplex PCR; TCRdb stores in-frame clones only, minus some. Of 150,000 to 250,000 clones listed, approximately 85% are singletons. The source material was PBMCs. These receptors were collected from a woman aged 45 to 65 in good health and CMV-seronegative.

This chain uses TRBV7-9 with TRBJ2-7, with D perhaps TRBD1 (6 bases). Trimming removed 4 bases from V and 3 bases from J, with 16 bases in between. This CDR3 region has 15 residues. Germline CDR1 is SEHNR and CDR2 is FQNEAQ (reference sequence). CDR3 region: CASSSIQGAHYEQYF. CDR3 nucleotide sequence: TGTGCCAGCAGCTCCATACAGGGAGCCCACTACGAGCAGTACTTC. Using reference TRBV7-9 and TRBJ2-7 for the parts outside the CDR3, the full variable domain is DTGVSQNPRHKITKRGQNVTFRCDPISEHNRLYWYRQTLGQGPEFLTYFQNEAQLEKSRLLSDRFSAERPKGSFSTLEIQRTEQGDSAMYLCASSSIQGAHYEQYFGPGTRLTVT.

This clone showed up just a few times. The genes are TRBV10-2 and TRBJ2-7; TRBD2 is a possible D gene (5 bases). The germline gives CDR1 WSHSY, CDR2 SAAADI. Trimming took 3 bases from V and 6 from J, leaving 15 bases between them. The CDR3 consists of 14 residues. The CDR3 spells CASSDGRTSSEQYF. The CDR3 nucleotides read TGCGCCAGCAGTGACGGGCGCACTAGTTCCGAGCAGTACTTC.

This chain connects TRBV6-4 to TRBJ1-1; D ambiguous. V gave up 3 bases and J gave up 1 base, with 6 bases separating them. Germline lookup yields CDR1 MRHNA and CDR2 SNTAGT. This CDR3 is built from 13 residues. In nucleotides, the CDR3 is TGTGCCAGCAGTGAGAACAGGAACACTGAAGCTTTCTTT. It yields the protein CASSENRNTEAFF.

The rearrangement uses TRBV4-1 and TRBJ2-3; possible D gene TRBD1, 5 bases. The CDR3 length is 13 residues. Germline V CDR1 and CDR2: MGHRA, YSYEKL. V was shortened by 2 bases and J by 6 bases, with 9 bases between the two germline ends. The CDR3 reads CASSQPPGDTQYF. CDR3 in DNA: TGCGCCAGCAGCCAACCCCCAGGGGATACGCAGTATTTT.

The CDR3 here is CATSMQGHSNQPQHF. In DNA, the CDR3 is TGTGCCACCAGCATGCAGGGGCATAGCAATCAGCCCCAGCATTTT. The gene calls are TRBV15 and TRBJ1-5; maybe TRBD1 (6 bases). The germline gives CDR1 LNHNV, CDR2 YYDKDF (reference sequence). The V end was cut by 4 bases, the J end by 0 bases, with 10 bases between. The CDR3 loop spans 15 amino acids.

The rearrangement links TRBV5-1 to TRBJ2-1, with TRBD1 matching 9 bases. Germline loops: CDR1 SGHRS, CDR2 YFSETQ. CDR3 length: 14 amino acids. V lost 8 bases to trimming and J lost 1 base; unmatched junction nucleotides: 4. This chain's CDR3 is CASRTGESYNEQFF. The CDR3 region has the DNA TGCGCCAGTCGGACAGGGGAGTCCTACAATGAGCAGTTCTTC.

This clone occurred a few times. The gene calls are TRBV27 and TRBJ2-2, with D possibly being TRBD2 (6 bases). The CDR3 extends over 14 amino acids. The ends were cut back, 6 bases at V and 6 bases at J, with 14 bases in the middle. Germline loops: CDR1 MNHEY, CDR2 SMNVEV (reference sequence). CDR3 bases: TGTGCCAGCAGATTTCATGCGGGACCCGGGGAGCTGTTTTTT. This encodes CASRFHAGPGELFF.

The J gene is TRBJ1-1, the V gene TRBV29-1, with a tentative D call TRBD1 (5 bases). The CDR3 extends over 15 amino acids. The germline V gene has CDR1 SQVTM and CDR2 ANQGSEA. Trimming pared 3 bases from V and 2 bases from J, leaving 16 bases between. Here the CDR3 DNA reads TGCAGCGTTGAGGCTCGCTATAGGGGAAACACTGAAGCTTTCTTT. Its translation is CSVEARYRGNTEAFF.

This clone was observed once. This chain uses TRBV30 with TRBJ1-5, with D tentatively TRBD1 (5 bases). Germline CDR1 and CDR2: GTSNPN and SVGIG (reference sequence). Trimming took off 7 bases at V and 4 bases at J, with 17 bases between the two ends. The CDR3 extends over 14 amino acids. This chain's CDR3 is CAYQGPLGNQPQHF. The CDR3 DNA reads TGTGCCTACCAGGGCCCCCTTGGGAATCAGCCCCAGCATTTT. The variable domain in full, completed from reference TRBV30 and TRBJ1-5, reads SQTIHQWPATLVQPVGSPLSLECTVEGTSNPNLYWYRQAAGRGLQLLFYSVGIGQISSEVPQNLSASRPQDRQFILSSKKLLLSDSGFYLCAYQGPLGNQPQHFGDGTRLSIL.

The CDR3 here is CASSEAGGNLNEQFF. CDR3 coding DNA: TGTGCCAGCAGTGAAGCAGGGGGCAATCTCAATGAGCAGTTCTTC. The chain has TRBV6-1 and TRBJ2-1, with 7 bases that match TRBD1. Losses at the gene ends were 0 bases for V and 6 bases for J; bases not matched to a gene: 5. The germline V gene encodes CDR1 MNHNS and CDR2 SASEGT. This CDR3 contains 15 residues.

The gene calls are TRBV18 and TRBJ2-5, with TRBD1 as a possible D gene (6 bases). There are 15 residues in the CDR3. Deletions cut 4 bases from V and 5 bases from J, with 17 bases between. Germline-derived CDR1 and CDR2 are KGHSH and LQKENI. The CDR3 region is CASSLPGQDLETQYF. The CDR3 DNA sequence: TGTGCCAGCTCACTTCCGGGACAAGACTTGGAGACCCAGTACTTC.

V usage is TRBV18 and J usage is TRBJ2-1; D uncertain. CDR3 length: 12 amino acids. Germline V gene data show CDR1 as KGHSH and CDR2 as LQKENI. V gave up 3 bases and J gave up 9 bases, with 9 bases separating them. CDR3 sequence (DNA): TGTGCCAGCTCACCCTCCTACCCTGAGCAGTTCTTC. Its protein product is CASSPSYPEQFF.

The chain uses TRBV5-1 and TRBJ2-1, with 7 bases lining up with TRBD2. Germline assignment: CDR1 SGHRS and CDR2 YFSETQ. The V and J ends lost 4 bases and 6 bases, in that order; junction bases with no gene match: 16. The CDR3 has 17 amino acids. The CDR3 protein is CASSPAVGAGARNEQFF. The CDR3 DNA reads as TGCGCCAGCAGCCCCGCCGTAGGGGCGGGAGCCCGCAATGAGCAGTTCTTC.

The chain has TRBV28 and TRBJ2-1; 11 bases are a match to TRBD2. The germline CDR1 and CDR2 sequences are MDHEN and SYDVKM. J was trimmed by 8 bases and V by 6 bases; bases with no gene match: 6. This CDR3 has 14 residues. The DNA for the CDR3 is TGTGCCAGCAGCCTTAGCGGGAGGGCCCATGAGCAGTTCTTC. Protein: CASSLSGRAHEQFF.

This chain joins TRBV19 and TRBJ2-3; 8 positions match TRBD2. Looked up from germline, CDR1 is LNHDA and CDR2 is SQIVND (reference sequence). The CDR3 has 13 amino acids. V lost 8 bases, J lost 7 bases, and 8 bases stayed unmatched. CDR3 bases: TGTGCCAGTCGGGAGAGCGGGAGTAATACGCAGTATTTT. Its protein product is CASRESGSNTQYF.

The CDR3 spells CASSYSGRAYEQYF. The CDR3, as DNA: TGTGCCAGCAGCTATAGCGGGAGAGCGTACGAGCAGTACTTC. This rearrangement joins TRBV7-8 to TRBJ2-7, with 9 bases lining up with TRBD2. Losses at the gene ends were 4 bases for V and 4 bases for J; bases not matched to a gene: 5. Germline V gives CDR1 SGHVS, CDR2 FQNEAQ. This CDR3 has 14 amino acids.

This clone was detected once. This chain connects TRBV18 to TRBJ2-7, with a weak D call TRBD1 (5 bases). Trimming took off 3 bases at V and 3 bases at J, with 12 bases between the two ends. Looked up from germline, CDR1 is KGHSH and CDR2 is LQKENI. The CDR3 sequence is 14 residues long. CDR3 nucleotides: TGTGCCAGCTCACCGCTATCGACAGTCTACGAGCAGTACTTC. Translating it yields CASSPLSTVYEQYF. Full variable domain (missing parts from reference TRBV18 and TRBJ2-7): NAGVMQNPRHLVRRRGQEARLRCSPMKGHSHVYWYRQLPEEGLKFMVYLQKENIIDESGMPKERFSAEFPKEGPSILRIQQVVRGDSAAYFCASSPLSTVYEQYFGPGTRLTVT.

The rearrangement links TRBV29-1 to TRBJ1-5; D is undetermined. Germline CDR1 and CDR2: SQVTM and ANQGSEA. This CDR3 is built from 13 residues. V was clipped by 6 bases and J by 1 base, with 10 bases between them. CDR3 sequence reads: CSVIFESNQPQHF. CDR3 in DNA: TGCAGCGTGATCTTCGAGAGCAATCAGCCCCAGCATTTT.